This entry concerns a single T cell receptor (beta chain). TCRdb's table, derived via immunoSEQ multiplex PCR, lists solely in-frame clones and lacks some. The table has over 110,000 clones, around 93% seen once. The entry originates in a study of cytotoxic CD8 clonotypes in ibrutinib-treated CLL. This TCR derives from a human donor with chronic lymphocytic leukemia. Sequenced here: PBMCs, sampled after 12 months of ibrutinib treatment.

The CDR3 spells CASSQPPGEQYF. The CDR3 coding sequence is TGTGCCAGCAGCCAACCTCCGGGCGAGCAGTACTTC. This rearrangement joins TRBV16 to TRBJ2-7; D uncertain. There are 12 residues in the CDR3. Per germline, CDR1 KGHSY and CDR2 FQNENV. V gave up 2 bases and J gave up 6 bases, with 8 bases separating them.